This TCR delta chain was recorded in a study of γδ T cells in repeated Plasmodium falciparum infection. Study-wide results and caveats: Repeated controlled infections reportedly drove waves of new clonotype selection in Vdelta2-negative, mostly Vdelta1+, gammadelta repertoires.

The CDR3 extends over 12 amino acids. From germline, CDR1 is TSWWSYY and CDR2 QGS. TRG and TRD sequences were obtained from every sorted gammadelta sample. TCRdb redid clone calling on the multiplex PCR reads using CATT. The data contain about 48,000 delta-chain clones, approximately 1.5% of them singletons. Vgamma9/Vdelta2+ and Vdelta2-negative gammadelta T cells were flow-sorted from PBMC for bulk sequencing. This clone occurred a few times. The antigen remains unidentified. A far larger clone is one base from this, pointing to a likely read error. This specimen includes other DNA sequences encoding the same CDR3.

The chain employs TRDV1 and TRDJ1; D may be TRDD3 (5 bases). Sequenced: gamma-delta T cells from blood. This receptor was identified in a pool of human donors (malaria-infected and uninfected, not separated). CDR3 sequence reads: CALGGYTDKLIF. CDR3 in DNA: TGTGCTCTTGGGGGATACACCGACAAACTCATCTTT.